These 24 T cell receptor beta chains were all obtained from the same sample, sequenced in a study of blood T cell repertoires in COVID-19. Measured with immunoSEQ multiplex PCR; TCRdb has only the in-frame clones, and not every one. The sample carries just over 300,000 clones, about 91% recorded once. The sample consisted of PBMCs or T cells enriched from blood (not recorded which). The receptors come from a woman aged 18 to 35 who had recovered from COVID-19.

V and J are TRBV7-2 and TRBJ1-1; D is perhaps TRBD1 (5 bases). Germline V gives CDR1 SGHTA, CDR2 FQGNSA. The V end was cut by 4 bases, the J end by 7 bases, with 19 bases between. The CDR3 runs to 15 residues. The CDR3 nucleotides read TGTGCCAGCAGCTACAACGGCGGGGGGGGTAGTGAAGCTTTCTTT. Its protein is CASSYNGGGGSEAFF.

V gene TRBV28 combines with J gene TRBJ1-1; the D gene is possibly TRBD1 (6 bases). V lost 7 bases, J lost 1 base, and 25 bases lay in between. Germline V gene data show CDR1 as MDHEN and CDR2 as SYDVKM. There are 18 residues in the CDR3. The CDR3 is CASTPYGARGRENTEAFF. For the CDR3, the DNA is TGTGCCAGCACTCCATACGGGGCCAGGGGCAGGGAGAACACTGAAGCTTTCTTT.

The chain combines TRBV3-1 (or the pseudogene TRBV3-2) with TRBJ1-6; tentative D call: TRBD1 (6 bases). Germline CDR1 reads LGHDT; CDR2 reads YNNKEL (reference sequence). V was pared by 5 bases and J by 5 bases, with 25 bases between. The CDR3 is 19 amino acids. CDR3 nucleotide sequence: TGTGCCAGCAGCTCTTTAATGTCCCGGGACACAGCCCATAATTCACCCCTCCACTTT. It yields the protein CASSSLMSRDTAHNSPLHF.

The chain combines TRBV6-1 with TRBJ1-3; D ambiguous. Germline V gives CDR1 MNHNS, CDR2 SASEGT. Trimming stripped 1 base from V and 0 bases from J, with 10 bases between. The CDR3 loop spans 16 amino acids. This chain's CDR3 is CASSEVIGLSGNTIYF. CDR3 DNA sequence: TGTGCCAGCAGTGAAGTAATAGGACTCTCTGGAAACACCATATATTTT.

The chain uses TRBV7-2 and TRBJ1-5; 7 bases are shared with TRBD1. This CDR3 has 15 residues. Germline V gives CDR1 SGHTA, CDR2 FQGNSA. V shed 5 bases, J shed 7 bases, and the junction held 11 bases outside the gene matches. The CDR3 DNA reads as TGTGCCAGCAGCCCGACAGGGACTAGTCTCCAGCCCCAGCATTTT. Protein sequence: CASSPTGTSLQPQHF.

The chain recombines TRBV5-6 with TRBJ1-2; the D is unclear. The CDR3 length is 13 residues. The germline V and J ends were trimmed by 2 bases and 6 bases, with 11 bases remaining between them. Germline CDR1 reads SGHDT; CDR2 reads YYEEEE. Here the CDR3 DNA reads TGTGCCAGCAGCTTAGCGGTGGCGGATGGCTACACCTTC. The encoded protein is CASSLAVADGYTF. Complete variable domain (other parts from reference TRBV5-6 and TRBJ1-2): DAGVTQSPTHLIKTRGQQVTLRCSPKSGHDTVSWYQQALGQGPQFIFQYYEEEERQRGNFPDRFSGHQFPNYSSELNVNALLLGDSALYLCASSLAVADGYTFGSGTRLTVV.

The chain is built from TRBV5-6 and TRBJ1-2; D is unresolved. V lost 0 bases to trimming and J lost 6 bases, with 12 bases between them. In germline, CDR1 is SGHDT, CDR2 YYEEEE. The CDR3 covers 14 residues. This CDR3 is CASSLGMRAHGYTF. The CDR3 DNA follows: TGTGCCAGCAGCTTGGGGATGAGGGCACATGGCTACACCTTC.

The CDR3 spells CARGGRQGATDTGELFF. CDR3 nucleotides: TGTGCCAGAGGAGGGCGGCAGGGGGCTACGGACACCGGGGAGCTGTTTTTT. The chain joins TRBV7-9 to TRBJ2-2, with TRBD1 matching over 8 bases. V trimming: 9 bases; J trimming: 3 bases; junction bases outside the gene matches: 15. The CDR3 runs 17 residues. CDR1 and CDR2 (germline): SEHNR, FQNEAQ (reference sequence). Together with reference TRBV7-9 and TRBJ2-2, the CDR3 gives the full variable domain: DTGVSQNPRHKITKRGQNVTFRCDPISEHNRLYWYRQTLGQGPEFLTYFQNEAQLEKSRLLSDRFSAERPKGSFSTLEIQRTEQGDSAMYLCARGGRQGATDTGELFFGEGSRLTVL.

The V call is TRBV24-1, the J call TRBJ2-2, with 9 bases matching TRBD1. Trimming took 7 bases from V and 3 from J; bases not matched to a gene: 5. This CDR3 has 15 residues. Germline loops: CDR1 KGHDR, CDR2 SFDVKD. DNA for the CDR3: TGTGCCACCAGCCCGGGACAGGGTCACACCGGGGAGCTGTTTTTT. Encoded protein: CATSPGQGHTGELFF.

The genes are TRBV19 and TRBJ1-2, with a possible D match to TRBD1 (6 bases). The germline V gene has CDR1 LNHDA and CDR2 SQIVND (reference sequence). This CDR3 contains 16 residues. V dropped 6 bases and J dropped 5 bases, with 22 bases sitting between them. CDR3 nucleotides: TGTGCCAGTAGCCTTCAGGGACACCCCCCTTTGTATGGCTACACCTTC. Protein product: CASSLQGHPPLYGYTF. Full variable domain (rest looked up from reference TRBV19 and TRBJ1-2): DGGITQSPKYLFRKEGQNVTLSCEQNLNHDAMYWYRQDPGQGLRLIYYSQIVNDFQKGDIAEGYSVSREKKESFPLTVTSAQKNPTAFYLCASSLQGHPPLYGYTFGSGTRLTVV.

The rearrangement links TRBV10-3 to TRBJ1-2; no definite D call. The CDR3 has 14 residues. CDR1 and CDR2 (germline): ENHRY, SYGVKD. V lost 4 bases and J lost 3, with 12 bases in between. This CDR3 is CAISVDAAHYGYTF. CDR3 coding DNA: TGTGCCATCAGTGTTGATGCGGCCCACTATGGCTACACCTTC.

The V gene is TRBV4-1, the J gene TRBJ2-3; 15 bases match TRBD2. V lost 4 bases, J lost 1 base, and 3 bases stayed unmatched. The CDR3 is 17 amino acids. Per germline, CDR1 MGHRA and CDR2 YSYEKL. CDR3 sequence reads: CASSRTSGRAGTDTQYF. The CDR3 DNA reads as TGCGCCAGCAGCCGGACTAGCGGGAGGGCCGGCACAGATACGCAGTATTTT.

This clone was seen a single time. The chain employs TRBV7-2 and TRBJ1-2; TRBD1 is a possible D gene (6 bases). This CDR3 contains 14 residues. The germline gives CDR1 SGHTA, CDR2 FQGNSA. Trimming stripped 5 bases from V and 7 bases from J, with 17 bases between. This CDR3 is CASSSPNGGAGYTF. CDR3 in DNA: TGTGCCAGCAGCAGCCCGAATGGGGGGGCTGGCTACACCTTC.

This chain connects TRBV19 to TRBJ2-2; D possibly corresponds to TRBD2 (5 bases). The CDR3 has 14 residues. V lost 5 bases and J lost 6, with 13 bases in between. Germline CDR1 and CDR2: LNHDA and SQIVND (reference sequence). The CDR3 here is CASSVVSGSGELFF. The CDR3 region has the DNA TGTGCCAGTAGTGTGGTTTCGGGGTCCGGGGAGCTGTTTTTT. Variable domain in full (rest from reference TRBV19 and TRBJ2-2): DGGITQSPKYLFRKEGQNVTLSCEQNLNHDAMYWYRQDPGQGLRLIYYSQIVNDFQKGDIAEGYSVSREKKESFPLTVTSAQKNPTAFYLCASSVVSGSGELFFGEGSRLTVL.

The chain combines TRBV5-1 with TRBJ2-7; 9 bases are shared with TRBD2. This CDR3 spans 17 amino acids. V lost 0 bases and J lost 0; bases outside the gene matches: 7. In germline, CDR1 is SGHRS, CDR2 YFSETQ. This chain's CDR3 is CASSLVGGRANSYEQYF. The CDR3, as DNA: TGCGCCAGCAGCTTGGTAGGCGGGAGGGCCAACTCCTACGAGCAGTACTTC.

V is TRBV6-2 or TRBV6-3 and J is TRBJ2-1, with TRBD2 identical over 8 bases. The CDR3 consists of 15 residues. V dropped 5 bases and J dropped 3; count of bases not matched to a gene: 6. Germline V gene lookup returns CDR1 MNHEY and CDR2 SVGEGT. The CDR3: CASSGGLAGYNEQFF. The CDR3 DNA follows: TGTGCCAGCAGTGGCGGACTAGCCGGCTACAATGAGCAGTTCTTC.

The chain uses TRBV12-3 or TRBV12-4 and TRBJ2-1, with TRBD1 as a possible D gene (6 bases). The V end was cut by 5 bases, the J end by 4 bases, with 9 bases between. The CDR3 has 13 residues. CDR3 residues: CASSRDNYNEQFF. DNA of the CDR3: TGTGCCAGCAGTCGGGACAATTACAATGAGCAGTTCTTC.

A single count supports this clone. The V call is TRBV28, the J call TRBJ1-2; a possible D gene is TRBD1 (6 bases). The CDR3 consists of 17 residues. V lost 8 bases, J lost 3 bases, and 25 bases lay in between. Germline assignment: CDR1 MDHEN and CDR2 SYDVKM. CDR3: CASRSGLTGAPHYGYTF. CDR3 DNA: TGTGCCAGCCGTTCTGGCCTGACAGGCGCCCCTCACTATGGCTACACCTTC.

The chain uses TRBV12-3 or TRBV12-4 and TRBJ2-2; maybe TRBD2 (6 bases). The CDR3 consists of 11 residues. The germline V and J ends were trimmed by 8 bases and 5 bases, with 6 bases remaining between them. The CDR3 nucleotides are TGTGCCAGCCGGGGGACCGGGGAGCTGTTTTTT. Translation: CASRGTGELFF.

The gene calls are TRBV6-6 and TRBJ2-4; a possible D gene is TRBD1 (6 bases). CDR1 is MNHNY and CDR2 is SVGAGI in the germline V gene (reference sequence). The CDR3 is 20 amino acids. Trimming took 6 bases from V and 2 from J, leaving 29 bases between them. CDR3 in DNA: TGTGCCAGCAGCCAGAGAGGGGGTGGTTTAGAAGGGCCATCCAAAAACATTCAGTACTTC. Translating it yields CASSQRGGGLEGPSKNIQYF.

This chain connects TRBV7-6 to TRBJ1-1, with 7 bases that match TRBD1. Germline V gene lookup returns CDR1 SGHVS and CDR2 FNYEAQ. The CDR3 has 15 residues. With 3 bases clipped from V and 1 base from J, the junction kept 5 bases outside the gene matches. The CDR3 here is CASSLTGHSNTEAFF. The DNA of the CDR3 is TGTGCCAGCAGCTTGACAGGGCATTCGAACACTGAAGCTTTCTTT.

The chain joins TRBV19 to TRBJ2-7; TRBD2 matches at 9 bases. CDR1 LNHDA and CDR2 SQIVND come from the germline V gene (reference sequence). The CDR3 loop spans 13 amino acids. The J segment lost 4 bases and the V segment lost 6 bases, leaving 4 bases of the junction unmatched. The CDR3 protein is CASSLGLAYEQYF. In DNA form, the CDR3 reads TGTGCCAGTAGCCTTGGACTAGCGTACGAGCAGTACTTC.

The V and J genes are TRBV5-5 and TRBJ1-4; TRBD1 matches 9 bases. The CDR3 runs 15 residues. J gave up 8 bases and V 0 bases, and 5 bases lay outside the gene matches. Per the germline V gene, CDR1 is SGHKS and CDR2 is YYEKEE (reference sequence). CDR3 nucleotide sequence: TGTGCCAGCAGCTTGGGGGGACAGGGTAGGGAAAAACTGTTTTTT. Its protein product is CASSLGGQGREKLFF.

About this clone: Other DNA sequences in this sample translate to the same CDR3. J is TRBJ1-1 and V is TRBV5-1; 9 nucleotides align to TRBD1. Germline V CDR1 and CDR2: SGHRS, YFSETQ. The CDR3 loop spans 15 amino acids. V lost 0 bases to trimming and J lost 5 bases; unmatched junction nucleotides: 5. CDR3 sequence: CASSLEGQGRTEAFF. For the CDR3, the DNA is TGCGCCAGCAGCTTGGAGGGACAGGGACGGACTGAAGCTTTCTTT.